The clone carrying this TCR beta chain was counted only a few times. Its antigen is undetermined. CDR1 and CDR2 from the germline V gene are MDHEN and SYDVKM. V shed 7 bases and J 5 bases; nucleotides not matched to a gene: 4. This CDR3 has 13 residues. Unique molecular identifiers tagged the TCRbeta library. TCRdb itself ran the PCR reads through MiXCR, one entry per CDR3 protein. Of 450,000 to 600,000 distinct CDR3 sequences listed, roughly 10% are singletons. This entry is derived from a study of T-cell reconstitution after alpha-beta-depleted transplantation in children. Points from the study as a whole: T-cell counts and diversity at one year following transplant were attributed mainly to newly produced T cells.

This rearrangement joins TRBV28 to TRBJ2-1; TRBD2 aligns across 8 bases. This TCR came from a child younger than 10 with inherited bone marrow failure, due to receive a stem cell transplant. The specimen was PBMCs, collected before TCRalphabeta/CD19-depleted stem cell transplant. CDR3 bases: TGTGCCAGCATCGAAGCGGGAGACAATGAGCAGTTCTTC. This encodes CASIEAGDNEQFF.